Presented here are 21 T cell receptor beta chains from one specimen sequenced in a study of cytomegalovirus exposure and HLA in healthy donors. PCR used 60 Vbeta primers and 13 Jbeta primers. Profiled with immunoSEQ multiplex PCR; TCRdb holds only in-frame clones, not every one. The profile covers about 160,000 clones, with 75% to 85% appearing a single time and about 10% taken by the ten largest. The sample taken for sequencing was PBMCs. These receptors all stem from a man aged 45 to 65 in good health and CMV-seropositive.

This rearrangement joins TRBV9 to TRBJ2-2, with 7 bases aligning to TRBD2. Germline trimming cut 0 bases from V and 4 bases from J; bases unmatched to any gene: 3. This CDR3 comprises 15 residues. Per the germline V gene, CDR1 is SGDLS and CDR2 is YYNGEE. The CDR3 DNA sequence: TGTGCCAGCAGCGTAGGCGGGAGTAGCACCGGGGAGCTGTTTTTT. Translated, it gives CASSVGGSSTGELFF.

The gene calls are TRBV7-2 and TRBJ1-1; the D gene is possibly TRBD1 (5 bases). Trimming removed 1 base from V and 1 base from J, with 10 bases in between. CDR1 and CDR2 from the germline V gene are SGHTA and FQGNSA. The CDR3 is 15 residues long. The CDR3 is CASSLVGHANTEAFF. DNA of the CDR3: TGTGCCAGCAGCTTAGTAGGACACGCGAACACTGAAGCTTTCTTT.

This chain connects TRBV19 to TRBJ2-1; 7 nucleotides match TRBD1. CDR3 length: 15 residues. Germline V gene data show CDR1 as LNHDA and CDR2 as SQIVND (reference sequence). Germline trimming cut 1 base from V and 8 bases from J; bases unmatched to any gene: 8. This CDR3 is CASSIGQGLRDEQFF. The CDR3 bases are TGTGCCAGTAGTATAGGACAGGGCCTAAGAGATGAGCAGTTCTTC.

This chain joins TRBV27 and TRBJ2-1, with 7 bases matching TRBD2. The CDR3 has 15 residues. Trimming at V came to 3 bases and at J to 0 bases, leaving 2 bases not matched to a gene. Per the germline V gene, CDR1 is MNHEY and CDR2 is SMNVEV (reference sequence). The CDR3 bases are TGTGCCAGCAGTTTTCAGCGGGACTCCTACAATGAGCAGTTCTTC. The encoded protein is CASSFQRDSYNEQFF.

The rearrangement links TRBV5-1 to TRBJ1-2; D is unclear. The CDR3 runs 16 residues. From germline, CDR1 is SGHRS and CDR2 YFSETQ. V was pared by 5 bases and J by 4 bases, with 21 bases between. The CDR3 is CASSSGGQPPGYGYTF. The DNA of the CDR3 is TGCGCCAGCAGTTCCGGCGGGCAACCACCTGGCTATGGCTACACCTTC.

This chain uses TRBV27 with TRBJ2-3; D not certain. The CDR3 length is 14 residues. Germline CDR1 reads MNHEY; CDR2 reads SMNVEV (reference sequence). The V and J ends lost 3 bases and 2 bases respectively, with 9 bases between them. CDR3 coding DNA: TGTGCCAGCAGTTTCTCCGACTCCACAGATACGCAGTATTTT. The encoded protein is CASSFSDSTDTQYF.

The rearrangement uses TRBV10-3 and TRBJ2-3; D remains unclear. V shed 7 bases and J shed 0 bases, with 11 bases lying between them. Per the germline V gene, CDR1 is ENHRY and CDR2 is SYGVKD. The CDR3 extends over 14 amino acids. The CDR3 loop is CAITRELSTDTQYF. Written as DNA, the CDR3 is TGTGCCATCACCCGAGAGTTAAGCACAGATACGCAGTATTTT.

The CDR3 here is CASSPPHPSSYNEQFF. The CDR3 DNA sequence: TGTGCCAGCAGCCCACCACACCCCAGCTCCTACAATGAGCAGTTCTTC. The V and J genes are TRBV28 and TRBJ2-1; D is ambiguous. The V gene lost 6 bases and the J gene lost 0 bases, with 15 bases spanning the gap. Germline lookup yields CDR1 MDHEN and CDR2 SYDVKM. The CDR3 runs 16 residues.

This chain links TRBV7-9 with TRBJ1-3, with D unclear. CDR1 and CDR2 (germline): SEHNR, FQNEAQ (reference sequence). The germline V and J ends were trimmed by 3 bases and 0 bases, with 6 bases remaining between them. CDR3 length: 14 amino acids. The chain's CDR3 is CASSFADSGNTIYF. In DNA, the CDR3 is TGTGCCAGCAGCTTCGCAGACTCTGGAAACACCATATATTTT.

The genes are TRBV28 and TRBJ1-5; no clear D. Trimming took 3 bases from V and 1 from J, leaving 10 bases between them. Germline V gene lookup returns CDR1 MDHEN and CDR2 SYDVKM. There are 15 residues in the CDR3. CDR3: CASSFFTVSNQPQHF. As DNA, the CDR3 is TGTGCCAGCAGTTTCTTCACTGTGAGCAATCAGCCCCAGCATTTT. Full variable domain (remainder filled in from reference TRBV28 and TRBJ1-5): DVKVTQSSRYLVKRTGEKVFLECVQDMDHENMFWYRQDPGLGLRLIYFSYDVKMKEKGDIPEGYSVSREKKERFSLILESASTNQTSMYLCASSFFTVSNQPQHFGDGTRLSIL.

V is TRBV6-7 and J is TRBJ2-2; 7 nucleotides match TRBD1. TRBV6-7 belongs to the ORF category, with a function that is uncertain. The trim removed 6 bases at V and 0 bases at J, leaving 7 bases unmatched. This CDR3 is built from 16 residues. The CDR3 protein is CASRPRTGANTGELFF. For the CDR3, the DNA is TGTGCCAGCAGGCCGCGGACAGGCGCGAACACCGGGGAGCTGTTTTTT.

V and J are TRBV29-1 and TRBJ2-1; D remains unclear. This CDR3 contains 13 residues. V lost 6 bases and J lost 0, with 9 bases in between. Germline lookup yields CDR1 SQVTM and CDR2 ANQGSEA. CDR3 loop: CSVRGGSYNEQFF. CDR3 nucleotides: TGCAGCGTGCGAGGTGGCTCCTACAATGAGCAGTTCTTC.

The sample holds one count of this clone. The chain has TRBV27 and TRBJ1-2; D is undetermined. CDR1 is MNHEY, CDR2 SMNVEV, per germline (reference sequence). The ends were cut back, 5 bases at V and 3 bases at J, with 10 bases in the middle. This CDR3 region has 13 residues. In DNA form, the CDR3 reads TGTGCCAGCAGTATTCGGGGTGACTATGGCTACACCTTC. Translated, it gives CASSIRGDYGYTF.

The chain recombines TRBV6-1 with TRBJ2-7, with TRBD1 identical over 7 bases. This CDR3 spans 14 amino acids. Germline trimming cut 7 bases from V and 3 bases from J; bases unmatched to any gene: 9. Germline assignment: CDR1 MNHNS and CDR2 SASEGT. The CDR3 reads CASILRDSHYEQYF. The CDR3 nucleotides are TGTGCCAGCATCCTCCGGGACAGCCACTACGAGCAGTACTTC.

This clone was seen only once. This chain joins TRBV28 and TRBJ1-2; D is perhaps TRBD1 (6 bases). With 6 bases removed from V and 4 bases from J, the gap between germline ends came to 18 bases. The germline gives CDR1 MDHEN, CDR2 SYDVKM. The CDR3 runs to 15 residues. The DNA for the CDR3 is TGTGCCAGCAGGACCATCTCAGGGGCTGGCTATGGCTACACCTTC. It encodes CASRTISGAGYGYTF.

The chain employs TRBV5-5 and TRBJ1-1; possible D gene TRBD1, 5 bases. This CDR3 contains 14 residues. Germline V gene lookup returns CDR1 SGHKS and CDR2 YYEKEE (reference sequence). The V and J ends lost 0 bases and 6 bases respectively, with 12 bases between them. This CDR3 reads CASSLVQGGAEAFF. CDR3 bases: TGTGCCAGCAGCTTGGTGCAGGGAGGCGCTGAAGCTTTCTTT.

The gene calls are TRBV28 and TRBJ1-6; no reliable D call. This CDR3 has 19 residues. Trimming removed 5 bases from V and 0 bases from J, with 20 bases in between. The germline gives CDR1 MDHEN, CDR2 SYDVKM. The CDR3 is CASSQLTGVGLSYNSPLHF. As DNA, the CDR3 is TGTGCCAGCAGTCAACTAACGGGAGTAGGGCTCTCCTATAATTCACCCCTCCACTTT.

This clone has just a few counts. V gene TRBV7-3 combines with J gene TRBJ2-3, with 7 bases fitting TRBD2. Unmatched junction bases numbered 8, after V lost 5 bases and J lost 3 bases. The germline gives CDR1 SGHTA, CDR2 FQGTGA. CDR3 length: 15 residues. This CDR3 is CASSPQARGTDTQYF. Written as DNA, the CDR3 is TGTGCCAGCAGCCCTCAAGCGCGGGGGACAGATACGCAGTATTTT.

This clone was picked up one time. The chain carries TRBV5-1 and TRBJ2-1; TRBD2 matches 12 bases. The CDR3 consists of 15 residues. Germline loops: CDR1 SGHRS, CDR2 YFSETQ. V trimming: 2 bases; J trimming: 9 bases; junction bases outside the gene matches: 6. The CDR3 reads CASSLLAGGRSEQFF. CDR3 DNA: TGCGCCAGCAGCTTACTAGCGGGAGGACGAAGTGAGCAGTTCTTC. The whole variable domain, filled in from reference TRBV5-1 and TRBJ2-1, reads KAGVTQTPRYLIKTRGQQVTLSCSPISGHRSVSWYQQTPGQGLQFLFEYFSETQRNKGNFPGRFSGRQFSNSRSEMNVSTLELGDSALYLCASSLLAGGRSEQFFGPGTRLTVL.

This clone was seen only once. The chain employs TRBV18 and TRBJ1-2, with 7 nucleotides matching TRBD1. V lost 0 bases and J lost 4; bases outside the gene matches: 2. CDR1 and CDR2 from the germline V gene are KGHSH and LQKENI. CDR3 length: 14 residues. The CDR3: CASSPPTGTYGYTF. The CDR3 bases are TGTGCCAGCTCACCACCGACAGGGACCTATGGCTACACCTTC.

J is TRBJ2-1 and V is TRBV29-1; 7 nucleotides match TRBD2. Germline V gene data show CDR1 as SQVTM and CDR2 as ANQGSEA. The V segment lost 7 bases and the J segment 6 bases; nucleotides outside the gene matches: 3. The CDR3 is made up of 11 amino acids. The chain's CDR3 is CSAGRANEQFF. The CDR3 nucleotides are TGCAGCGCTGGGAGGGCCAATGAGCAGTTCTTC.